This TCR beta chain was obtained from a study of blood T cell repertoires in COVID-19. Study background: Italy, Spain and the United States were the sources of the convalescent and acute COVID-19 samples.

The CDR3 extends over 15 amino acids. Germline V CDR1 and CDR2: KGHDR, SFDVKD. Germline trimming cut 5 bases from V and 4 bases from J; bases unmatched to any gene: 9. Measured with immunoSEQ multiplex PCR; TCRdb has only the in-frame clones, and not every one. Of fewer than 180,000 clones in the sample, roughly 80% were seen once. This clone was detected only once. The specimen was peripheral blood. This receptor was obtained from a man aged 70-80 years with acute or convalescent COVID-19. The chain links TRBV24-1 to TRBJ2-5; TRBD1 matches 7 bases. CDR3 coding DNA: TGTGCCACCAGTGGGACACAGGGGAAGGTAGAGACCCAGTACTTC. It yields the protein CATSGTQGKVETQYF.